This TCR beta chain was sequenced during a study of T cells after yellow fever vaccination. Germline loops: CDR1 SGHTA, CDR2 FQGNSA. Germline trimming cut 4 bases from V and 0 bases from J; bases unmatched to any gene: 3. There are 15 residues in the CDR3. Whole-study results and caveats: High-abundance clonotypes from the bulk population could contaminate FACS-sorted repertoires.

A single record per CDR3 protein comes from TCRdb applying MiXCR to the 5' RACE reads. The data hold about 220,000 distinct CDR3 sequences, with approximately 6.8% observed a single time. This clonotype was recorded a few times. Antigen unknown. Sequencing was performed on CD4+ T cells sorted from PBMCs, taken on the day of the yellow fever booster vaccination. The J gene is TRBJ2-7, the V gene TRBV7-2, with 10 nucleotides matching TRBD2. This sequence originates from a man aged 25-40 years who received the YFV17D yellow fever vaccine. The CDR3 loop reads CASSSIAGGSYEQYF. CDR3 coding DNA: TGTGCCAGCAGCTCTATAGCGGGAGGCTCCTACGAGCAGTACTTC.